What follows describes a single TCR beta chain. The target antigen is unknown. cDNA prepared by RNA extraction and subsequent reverse transcription served as the template for sequencing. Assay used: immunoSEQ multiplex PCR; TCRdb lists only in-frame clones, some missing. This table holds approximately 120,000 clones, around 45% found once. The data were obtained in a study of CD8+ T cells in alopecia areata. Study-wide results and limits: Higher clonality than in normal scalp was seen in lesional scalp, especially alopecia totalis/universalis. Tissue-resident alphabeta T cells belonging to normal skin likewise get sequenced within scalp specimens.

Germline V gene sequence: CDR1 SQVTM, CDR2 ANQGSEA. Trimming shortened V by 4 bases and J by 0 bases, and 13 bases separated the two germline ends. This CDR3 is built from 14 residues. Alopecia areata patients gave lesional scalp punch biopsies and peripheral blood samples. Sorting of CD4+ and CD8+ T cells was performed on PBMCs. This TCR came from a human donor with alopecia areata. Sequences were obtained from NKG2D-low CD8+ T cells sorted from blood. The chain links TRBV29-1 to TRBJ2-7; perhaps D is TRBD1 or TRBD2 (5 bases each). The CDR3 here is CSVAFWGISYEQYF. CDR3 nucleotide sequence: TGCAGCGTTGCTTTCTGGGGGATCTCCTACGAGCAGTACTTC.